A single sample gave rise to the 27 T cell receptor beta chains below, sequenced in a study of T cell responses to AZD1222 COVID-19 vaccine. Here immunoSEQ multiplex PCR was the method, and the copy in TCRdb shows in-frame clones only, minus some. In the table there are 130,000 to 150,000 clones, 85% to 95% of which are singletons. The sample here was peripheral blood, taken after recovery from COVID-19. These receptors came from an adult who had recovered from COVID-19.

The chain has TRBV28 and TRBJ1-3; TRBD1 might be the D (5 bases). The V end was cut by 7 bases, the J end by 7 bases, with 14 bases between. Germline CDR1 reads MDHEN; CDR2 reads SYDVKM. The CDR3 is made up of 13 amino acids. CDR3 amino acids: CASTTQQGNTIYF. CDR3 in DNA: TGTGCCAGCACCACGCAGCAGGGCAACACCATATATTTT.

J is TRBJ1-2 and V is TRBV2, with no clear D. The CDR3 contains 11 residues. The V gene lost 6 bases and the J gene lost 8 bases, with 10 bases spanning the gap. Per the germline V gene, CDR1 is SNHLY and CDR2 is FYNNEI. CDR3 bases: TGTGCCAGCAGGGGTGAGGTGGGCTACACCTTC. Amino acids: CASRGEVGYTF.

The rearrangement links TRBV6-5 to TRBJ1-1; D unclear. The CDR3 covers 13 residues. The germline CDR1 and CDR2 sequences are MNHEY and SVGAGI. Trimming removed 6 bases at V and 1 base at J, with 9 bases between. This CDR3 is CASRTNTNTEAFF. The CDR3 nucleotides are TGTGCCAGCAGGACTAACACGAACACTGAAGCTTTCTTT.

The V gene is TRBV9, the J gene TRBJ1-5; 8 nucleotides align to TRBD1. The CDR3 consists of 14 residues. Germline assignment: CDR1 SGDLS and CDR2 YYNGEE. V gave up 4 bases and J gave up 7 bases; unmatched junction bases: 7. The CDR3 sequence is CASSSRTGLQPQHF. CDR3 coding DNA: TGTGCCAGCAGCTCCAGGACAGGGTTGCAGCCCCAGCATTTT.

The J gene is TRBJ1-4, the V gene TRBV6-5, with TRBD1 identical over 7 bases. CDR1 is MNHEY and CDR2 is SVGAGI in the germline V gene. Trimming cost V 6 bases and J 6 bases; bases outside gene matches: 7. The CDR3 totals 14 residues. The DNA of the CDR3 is TGTGCCAGCAGACTGACAGGGCTGCATGAAAAACTGTTTTTT. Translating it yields CASRLTGLHEKLFF.

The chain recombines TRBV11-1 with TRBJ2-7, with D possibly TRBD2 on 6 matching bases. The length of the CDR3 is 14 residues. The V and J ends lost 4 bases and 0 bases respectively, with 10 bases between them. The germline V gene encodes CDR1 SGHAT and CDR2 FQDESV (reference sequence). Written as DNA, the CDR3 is TGTGCCAGCAGCTCTGGGGACTCCTCCTACGAGCAGTACTTC. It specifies CASSSGDSSYEQYF. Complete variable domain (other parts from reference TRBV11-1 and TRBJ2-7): EAEVAQSPRYKITEKSQAVAFWCDPISGHATLYWYRQILGQGPELLVQFQDESVVDDSQLPKDRFSAERLKGVDSTLKIQPAELGDSAMYLCASSSGDSSYEQYFGPGTRLTVT.

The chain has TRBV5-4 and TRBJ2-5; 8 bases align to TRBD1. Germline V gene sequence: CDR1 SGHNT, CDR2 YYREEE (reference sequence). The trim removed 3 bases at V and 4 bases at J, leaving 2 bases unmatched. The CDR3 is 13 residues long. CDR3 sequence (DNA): TGTGCCAGCAGCTCTCAGGGGGCAGAGACCCAGTACTTC. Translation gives CASSSQGAETQYF.

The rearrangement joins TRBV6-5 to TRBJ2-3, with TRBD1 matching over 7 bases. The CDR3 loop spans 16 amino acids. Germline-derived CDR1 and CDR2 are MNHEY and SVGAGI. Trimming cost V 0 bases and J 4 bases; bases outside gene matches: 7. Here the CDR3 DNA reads TGTGCCAGCAGTTACTCATTGACAGGGTCATCAGATACGCAGTATTTT. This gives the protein CASSYSLTGSSDTQYF.

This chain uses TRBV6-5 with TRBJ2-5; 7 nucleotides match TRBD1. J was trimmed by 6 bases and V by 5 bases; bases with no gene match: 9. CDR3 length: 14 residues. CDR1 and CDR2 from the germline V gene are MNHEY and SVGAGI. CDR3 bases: TGTGCCAGCAGTCCCGGACAGGCCCACCAGACCCAGTACTTC. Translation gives CASSPGQAHQTQYF.

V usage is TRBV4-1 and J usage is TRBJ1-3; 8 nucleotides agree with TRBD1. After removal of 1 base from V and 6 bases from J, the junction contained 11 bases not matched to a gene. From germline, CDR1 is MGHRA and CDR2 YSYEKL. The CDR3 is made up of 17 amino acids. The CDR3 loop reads CASSQGRTGPKLNTIYF. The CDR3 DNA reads TGCGCCAGCAGCCAAGGGAGGACAGGGCCAAAGTTAAACACCATATATTTT.

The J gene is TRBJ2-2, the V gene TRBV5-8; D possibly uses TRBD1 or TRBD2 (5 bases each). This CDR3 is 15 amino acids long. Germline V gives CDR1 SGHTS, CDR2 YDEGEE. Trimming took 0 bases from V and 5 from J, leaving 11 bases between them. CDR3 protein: CASSLVAWGTGELFF. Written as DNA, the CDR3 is TGTGCCAGCAGCTTGGTAGCGTGGGGGACCGGGGAGCTGTTTTTT. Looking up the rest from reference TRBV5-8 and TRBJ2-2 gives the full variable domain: EAGVTQSPTHLIKTRGQQATLRCSPISGHTSVYWYQQALGLGLQFLLWYDEGEERNRGNFPPRFSGRQFPNYSSELNVNALELEDSALYLCASSLVAWGTGELFFGEGSRLTVL.

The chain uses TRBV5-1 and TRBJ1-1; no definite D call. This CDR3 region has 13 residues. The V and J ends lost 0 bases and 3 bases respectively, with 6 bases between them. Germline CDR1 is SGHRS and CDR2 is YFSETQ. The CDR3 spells CASSLETYTEAFF. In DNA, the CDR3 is TGCGCCAGCAGCTTGGAGACCTACACTGAAGCTTTCTTT.

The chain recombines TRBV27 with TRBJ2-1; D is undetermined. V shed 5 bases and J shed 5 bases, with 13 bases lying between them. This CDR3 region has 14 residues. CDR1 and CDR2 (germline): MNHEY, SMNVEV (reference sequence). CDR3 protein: CASSPLAVHNEQFF. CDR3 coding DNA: TGTGCCAGCAGTCCCCTGGCCGTACACAATGAGCAGTTCTTC.

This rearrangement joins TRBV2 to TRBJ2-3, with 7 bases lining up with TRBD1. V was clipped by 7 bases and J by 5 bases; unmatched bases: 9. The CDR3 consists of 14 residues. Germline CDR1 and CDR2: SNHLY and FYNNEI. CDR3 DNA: TGTGCCAGCATGCGGCAGGGGGTTTTAGATACGCAGTATTTT. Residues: CASMRQGVLDTQYF.

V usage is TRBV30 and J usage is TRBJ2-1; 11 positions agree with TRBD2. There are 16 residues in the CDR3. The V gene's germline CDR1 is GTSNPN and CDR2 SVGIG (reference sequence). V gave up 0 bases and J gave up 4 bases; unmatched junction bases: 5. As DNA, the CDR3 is TGTGCCTGGAGTGTACTAGCGGGAGCCTTATACAATGAGCAGTTCTTC. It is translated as CAWSVLAGALYNEQFF.

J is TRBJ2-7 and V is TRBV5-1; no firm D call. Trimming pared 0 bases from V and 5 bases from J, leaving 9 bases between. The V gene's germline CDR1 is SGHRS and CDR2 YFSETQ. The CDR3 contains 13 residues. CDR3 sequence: CASSLGGRHEQYF. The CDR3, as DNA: TGCGCCAGCAGCTTGGGTGGACGTCACGAGCAGTACTTC.

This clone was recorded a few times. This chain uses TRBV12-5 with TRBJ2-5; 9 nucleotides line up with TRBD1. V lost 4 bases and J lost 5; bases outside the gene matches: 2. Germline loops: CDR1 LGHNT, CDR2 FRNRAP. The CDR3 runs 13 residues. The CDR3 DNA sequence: TGTGCTAGTGGTTGGGACAGGGAGGAGACCCAGTACTTC. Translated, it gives CASGWDREETQYF.

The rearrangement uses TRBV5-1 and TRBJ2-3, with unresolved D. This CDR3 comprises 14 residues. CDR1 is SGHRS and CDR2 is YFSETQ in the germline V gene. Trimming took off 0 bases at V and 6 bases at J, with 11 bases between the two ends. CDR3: CASSLGAPSDTQYF. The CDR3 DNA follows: TGCGCCAGCAGCTTGGGCGCCCCATCGGATACGCAGTATTTT.

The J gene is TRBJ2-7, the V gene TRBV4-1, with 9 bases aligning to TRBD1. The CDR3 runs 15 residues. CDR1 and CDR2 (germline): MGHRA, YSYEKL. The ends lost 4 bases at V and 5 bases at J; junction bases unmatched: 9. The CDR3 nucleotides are TGCGCCAGCAGCCGAGTACCGGGACAGGGCCACGAGCAGTACTTC. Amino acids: CASSRVPGQGHEQYF.

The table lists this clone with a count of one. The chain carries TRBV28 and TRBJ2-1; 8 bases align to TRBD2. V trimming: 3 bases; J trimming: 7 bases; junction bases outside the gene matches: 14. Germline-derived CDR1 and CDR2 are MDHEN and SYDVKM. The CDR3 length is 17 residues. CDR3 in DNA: TGTGCCAGCAGTTTCGGCGGGAGGATGCATATTTCGAATGAGCAGTTCTTC. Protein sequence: CASSFGGRMHISNEQFF.

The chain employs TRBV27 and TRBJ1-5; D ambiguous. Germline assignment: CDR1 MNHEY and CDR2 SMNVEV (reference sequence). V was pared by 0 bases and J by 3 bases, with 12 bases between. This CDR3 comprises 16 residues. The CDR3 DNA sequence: TGTGCCAGCAGTTTATCGTTGGCCGGACTCAATCAGCCCCAGCATTTT. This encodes CASSLSLAGLNQPQHF.

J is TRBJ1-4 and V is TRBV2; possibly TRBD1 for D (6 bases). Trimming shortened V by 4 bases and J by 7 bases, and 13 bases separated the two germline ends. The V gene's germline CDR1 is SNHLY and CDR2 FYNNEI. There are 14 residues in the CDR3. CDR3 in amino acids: CASSGQTGTEKLFF. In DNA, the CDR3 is TGTGCCAGCAGTGGTCAGACAGGTACTGAAAAACTGTTTTTT.

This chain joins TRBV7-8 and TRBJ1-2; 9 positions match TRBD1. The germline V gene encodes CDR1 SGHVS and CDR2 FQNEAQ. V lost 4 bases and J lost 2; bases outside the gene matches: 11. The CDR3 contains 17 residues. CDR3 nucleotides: TGTGCCAGCAGCTACTCCGGGACAGGGTCTTTCAACTATGGCTACACCTTC. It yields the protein CASSYSGTGSFNYGYTF.

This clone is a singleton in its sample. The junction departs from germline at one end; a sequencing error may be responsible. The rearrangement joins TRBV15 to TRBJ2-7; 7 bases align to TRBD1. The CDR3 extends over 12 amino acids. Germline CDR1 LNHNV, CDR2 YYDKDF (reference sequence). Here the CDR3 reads CATGRGLWEQYF. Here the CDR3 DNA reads TGTGCCACCGGCAGGGGGTTGTGGGAGCAGTACTTC. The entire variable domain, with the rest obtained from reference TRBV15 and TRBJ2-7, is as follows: DAMVIQNPRYQVTQFGKPVTLSCSQTLNHNVMYWYQQKSSQAPKLLFHYYDKDFNNEADTPDNFQSRRPNTSFCFLDIRSPGLGDTAMYLCATGRGLWEQYFGPGTRLTVT.

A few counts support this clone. The CDR3 reads CASSYSSDSYEQYF. CDR3 bases: TGTGCCAGCAGTTACTCGTCGGACTCCTACGAGCAGTACTTC. This sequence joins TRBV6-5 and TRBJ2-7; unclear D gene. Trimming removed 0 bases from V and 0 bases from J, with 6 bases in between. The germline CDR1 and CDR2 sequences are MNHEY and SVGAGI. The CDR3 length is 14 residues.

CDR3 sequence reads: CASSVSGVQETQYF. The CDR3 bases are TGTGCCAGCAGCGTTTCGGGAGTCCAAGAGACCCAGTACTTC. This sequence joins TRBV9 and TRBJ2-5; D is perhaps TRBD2 (6 bases). Between the trimmed V and J ends, which lost 2 bases and 1 base, there was a span of 9 bases. The CDR3 has 14 amino acids. In germline, CDR1 is SGDLS, CDR2 YYNGEE.

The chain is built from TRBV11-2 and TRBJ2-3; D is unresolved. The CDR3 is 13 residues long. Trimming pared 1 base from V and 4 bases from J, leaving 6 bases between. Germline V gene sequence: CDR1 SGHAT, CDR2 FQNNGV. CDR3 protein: CASSLGVSDTQYF. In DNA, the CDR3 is TGTGCCAGCAGCTTAGGAGTCTCAGATACGCAGTATTTT.